Shown below are 20 T cell receptor beta chains from a single sample sequenced in a study of low-dose radiotherapy and immunotherapy resistance in tumors. With TRAV- and TRBV-specific primers, first-strand cDNA was made, covering the alpha and beta chains. It was with a constant-region primer and a V-primer adapter that TCRs were amplified over approximately 18 PCR cycles. TCRdb processed the reads anew with MiXCR; each CDR3 protein has one entry. This table has about 30,000 distinct CDR3 sequences, less than 65% appearing once. Indicated time point: after trial treatment. Treatment specified: LDRT plus nivolumab, ipilimumab, low-dose cyclophosphamide and aspirin (RACIN trial). The source was PBMCs, collected after low-dose radiotherapy plus immunotherapy. These receptors all come from a male donor with gallbladder cancer.

The chain couples TRBV4-2 to TRBJ1-2; possibly TRBD1 for D (5 bases). Germline CDR1 is LGHNA and CDR2 is YNFKEQ. The CDR3 loop spans 15 amino acids. V was shortened by 0 bases and J by 3 bases, with 11 bases between the two germline ends. CDR3 nucleotides: TGTGCCAGCAGCCAAGAACCTACGGGACACTATGGCTACACCTTC. Translation: CASSQEPTGHYGYTF.

The rearrangement joins TRBV12-3 or TRBV12-4 to TRBJ1-3; no definite D call. Between the trimmed V and J ends, which lost 5 bases and 0 bases, there was a span of 2 bases. The CDR3 length is 12 residues. The CDR3 region is CASSISGNTIYF. The CDR3 DNA is TGTGCCAGCAGTATCTCTGGAAACACCATATATTTT.

The rearrangement links TRBV28 to TRBJ1-6; TRBD1 might be the D (5 bases). With 3 bases removed from V and 6 bases from J, the gap between germline ends came to 6 bases. CDR3 length equals 13 residues. In germline, CDR1 is MDHEN, CDR2 SYDVKM. The CDR3 loop reads CASSFGGNSPLHF. The DNA of the CDR3 is TGTGCCAGCAGTTTCGGGGGTAATTCACCCCTCCACTTT. Full variable domain (rest looked up from reference TRBV28 and TRBJ1-6): DVKVTQSSRYLVKRTGEKVFLECVQDMDHENMFWYRQDPGLGLRLIYFSYDVKMKEKGDIPEGYSVSREKKERFSLILESASTNQTSMYLCASSFGGNSPLHFGNGTRLTVT.

This clonotype was detected many times. The chain uses TRBV18 and TRBJ1-3; D is unresolved. The germline CDR1 and CDR2 sequences are KGHSH and LQKENI. The CDR3 contains 14 residues. V dropped 1 base and J dropped 0 bases, with 4 bases sitting between them. CDR3 loop: CASSPRDSGNTIYF. CDR3 DNA sequence: TGTGCCAGCTCACCACGAGACTCTGGAAACACCATATATTTT.

The chain couples TRBV27 to TRBJ2-2; maybe TRBD2 (5 bases). This CDR3 spans 13 amino acids. Germline V gene lookup returns CDR1 MNHEY and CDR2 SMNVEV (reference sequence). V lost 6 bases and J lost 3, with 8 bases in between. CDR3 DNA sequence: TGTGCCAGCAGACGGGAACACACCGGGGAGCTGTTTTTT. Amino acids: CASRREHTGELFF.

The V and J genes are TRBV5-6 and TRBJ2-3, with a weak D call TRBD2 (6 bases). CDR1 and CDR2 from the germline V gene are SGHDT and YYEEEE. The CDR3 totals 15 residues. Trimming pared 2 bases from V and 4 bases from J, leaving 14 bases between. CDR3 sequence: CASSFGSGRSDTQYF. The CDR3 coding sequence is TGTGCCAGCAGCTTCGGGAGCGGGCGCTCAGATACGCAGTATTTT.

By sample share, this clonotype is medium-sized. The chain joins TRBV9 to TRBJ2-7, with TRBD1 as a possible D gene (5 bases). V was trimmed by 0 bases and J by 2 bases, leaving 9 bases between them. The CDR3 has 14 amino acids. In germline, CDR1 is SGDLS, CDR2 YYNGEE. The CDR3 coding sequence is TGTGCCAGCAGCGTAGAGGTGGGGCCCTACGAGCAGTACTTC. This translates into CASSVEVGPYEQYF.

This clonotype was observed at least ten times. The chain is built from TRBV27 and TRBJ1-2, with D possibly being TRBD1 (6 bases). The germline V and J ends were trimmed by 4 bases and 1 base, with 16 bases remaining between them. Germline V gene data show CDR1 as MNHEY and CDR2 as SMNVEV (reference sequence). The CDR3 consists of 16 residues. For the CDR3, the DNA is TGTGCCAGCAGTTCATCAGGGGCCTCCGTTAACTATGGCTACACCTTC. It is translated as CASSSSGASVNYGYTF.

Many counts were recorded for this clonotype. The rearrangement joins TRBV3-1 to TRBJ2-1; tentatively, D is TRBD1 (6 bases). CDR3 size: 12 residues. V dropped 5 bases and J dropped 10 bases, with 12 bases sitting between them. Germline V gene data show CDR1 as LGHDT and CDR2 as YNNKEL (reference sequence). The CDR3 loop reads CASSYGQLEQFF. The CDR3, as DNA: TGTGCCAGCAGCTACGGACAGTTAGAGCAGTTCTTC.

This clonotype was recorded at least ten times. The V call is TRBV12-3 or TRBV12-4, the J call TRBJ2-7, with 11 nucleotides matching TRBD2. V gave up 6 bases and J gave up 0 bases; unmatched junction bases: 10. The CDR3 loop spans 17 amino acids. The CDR3 sequence is CASSRTSGGLSSYEQYF. DNA of the CDR3: TGTGCCAGCAGCCGCACTAGCGGGGGTCTGAGCTCCTACGAGCAGTACTTC.

This clonotype was seen a handful of times. The V and J genes are TRBV28 and TRBJ2-1, with unresolved D. The CDR3 loop spans 14 amino acids. With 6 bases removed from V and 3 bases from J, the gap between germline ends came to 12 bases. The V gene's germline CDR1 is MDHEN and CDR2 SYDVKM. The CDR3 spells CASRGLQNYNEQFF. CDR3 nucleotides: TGTGCCAGCAGAGGCCTGCAAAACTACAATGAGCAGTTCTTC.

The sample holds many counts of this clonotype. The chain couples TRBV7-6 to TRBJ1-1, with 7 positions matching TRBD1. CDR1 is SGHVS, CDR2 FNYEAQ, per germline. The V and J ends lost 0 bases and 4 bases, in that order; junction bases with no gene match: 2. This CDR3 contains 14 residues. CDR3 nucleotide sequence: TGTGCCAGCAGCTTAGCCCGACAGGGCACTGAAGCTTTCTTT. Protein product: CASSLARQGTEAFF.

This clonotype has a single count. A single base is all that separates this from a far larger clone, so a read error is likely. The rearrangement uses TRBV5-1 and TRBJ2-7, with TRBD1 matching 8 bases. CDR1 is SGHRS, CDR2 YFSETQ, per germline. The junction had 6 bases not matched to a gene; V was cut back by 4 bases and J by 9 bases. The CDR3 runs to 12 residues. This CDR3 is CASSGQGHGQYF. CDR3 nucleotide sequence: TGCGCCAGCAGCGGACAGGGTCATGGGCAGTACTTC.

The gene calls are TRBV15 and TRBJ1-4; D not certain. V was cut by 0 bases and J by 8 bases, with 7 bases left in between. Germline-derived CDR1 and CDR2 are LNHNV and YYDKDF (reference sequence). The CDR3 extends over 13 amino acids. CDR3 in DNA: TGTGCCACCAGCAGAGATATCAGGGAAAAACTGTTTTTT. Translated: CATSRDIREKLFF.

This clonotype was detected a few times. The rearrangement uses TRBV7-2 and TRBJ2-5; D gene uncertain. Trimming left V 2 bases short and J 7 bases short, with 14 bases between. Germline-derived CDR1 and CDR2 are SGHTA and FQGNSA. The CDR3 sequence is 14 residues long. The CDR3 sequence is CASSLLAVPRTQYF. In nucleotides, the CDR3 is TGTGCCAGCAGCTTACTGGCGGTTCCGCGGACCCAGTACTTC. The full variable domain, rest sourced from reference TRBV7-2 and TRBJ2-5, is GAGVSQSPSNKVTEKGKDVELRCDPISGHTALYWYRQSLGQGLEFLIYFQGNSAPDKSGLPSDRFSAERTGGSVSTLTIQRTQQEDSAVYLCASSLLAVPRTQYFGPGTRLLVL.

The chain carries TRBV5-1 and TRBJ2-2; D is unresolved. The CDR3 spans 17 residues. Germline CDR1 reads SGHRS; CDR2 reads YFSETQ. V lost 7 bases to trimming and J lost 0 bases, with 19 bases between them. CDR3 nucleotides: TGCGCCAGCCAACCCCGGGTCCGTAACCCGAACACCGGGGAGCTGTTTTTT. Its protein is CASQPRVRNPNTGELFF. The whole variable domain, filled in from reference TRBV5-1 and TRBJ2-2, reads KAGVTQTPRYLIKTRGQQVTLSCSPISGHRSVSWYQQTPGQGLQFLFEYFSETQRNKGNFPGRFSGRQFSNSRSEMNVSTLELGDSALYLCASQPRVRNPNTGELFFGEGSRLTVL.

Remarks on this clonotype: Given a far larger clone just one base away, this is likely a sequencing read error. The chain has TRBV11-2 and TRBJ1-1, with a tentative D call TRBD1 (5 bases). CDR3 length: 13 amino acids. CDR1 and CDR2 from the germline V gene are SGHAT and FQNNGV. In DNA form, the CDR3 reads TGTGCCAGCACCAACGGGGGGTCCACTGAAGCTCTCTTT. The encoded protein is CASTNGGSTEALF.

By share, this clonotype counts as medium-sized. The genes are TRBV28 and TRBJ2-7, with D unclear. CDR3 length: 11 amino acids. The germline V and J ends were trimmed by 5 bases and 3 bases, with 5 bases remaining between them. Germline CDR1 reads MDHEN; CDR2 reads SYDVKM. The CDR3 is CASSVRYEQYF. In nucleotides, the CDR3 is TGTGCCAGCAGTGTACGCTACGAGCAGTACTTC.

The table lists this clonotype with a few counts. The chain links TRBV5-1 to TRBJ2-2; TRBD1 matches at 9 bases. The ends lost 4 bases at V and 5 bases at J; junction bases unmatched: 9. CDR3 length: 16 amino acids. Germline lookup yields CDR1 SGHRS and CDR2 YFSETQ. The CDR3 DNA follows: TGCGCCAGCAGCATGAGACAGGGGGAAGGAACCGGGGAGCTGTTTTTT. As protein: CASSMRQGEGTGELFF.

In this sample, this clonotype turned up many times. J is TRBJ2-1 and V is TRBV27; D unclear. Germline values: CDR1 MNHEY, CDR2 SMNVEV (reference sequence). The CDR3 runs 9 residues. Trimming took 6 bases from V and 10 from J, leaving 4 bases between them. This chain's CDR3 is CASSLEQFF. Here the CDR3 DNA reads TGTGCCAGCAGCCTAGAGCAGTTCTTC.